The 18 T cell receptor beta chains given below trace back to one sample, sequenced in a study of shared clonotypes between healthy human individuals. Here immunoSEQ multiplex PCR was the method, and the copy in TCRdb shows in-frame clones only, minus some. The sample carries about 1.1 million clones, 70% to 80% recorded once. Material: memory CD4+ T cells from PBMCs. The subset here: CD45RA-negative fraction. The receptors originated from a man younger than 35 in good health. Some clones in this sample may be carry-over from other donors' samples.

This clone was observed a few times. The chain is built from TRBV7-2 and TRBJ2-7; the D gene is possibly TRBD2 (6 bases). Trimming removed 5 bases at V and 2 bases at J, with 16 bases between. In germline, CDR1 is SGHTA, CDR2 FQGNSA. This CDR3 is built from 15 residues. The chain's CDR3 is CASSPRVADTYEQYF. CDR3 sequence (DNA): TGTGCCAGCAGCCCCCGGGTAGCGGATACCTACGAGCAGTACTTC.

CDR3 sequence reads: CASSIAGGVGYEQYF. The CDR3, as DNA: TGTGCCAGCAGCATAGCGGGAGGGGTAGGCTACGAGCAGTACTTC. The V gene is TRBV9, the J gene TRBJ2-7, with TRBD2 matching 11 bases. Germline CDR1 is SGDLS and CDR2 is YYNGEE. The CDR3 spans 15 residues. Trimming cost V 4 bases and J 3 bases; bases outside gene matches: 6. The entire variable domain, with the rest obtained from reference TRBV9 and TRBJ2-7, is as follows: DSGVTQTPKHLITATGQRVTLRCSPRSGDLSVYWYQQSLDQGLQFLIQYYNGEERAKGNILERFSAQQFPDLHSELNLSSLELGDSALYFCASSIAGGVGYEQYFGPGTRLTVT.

This clone was counted between two and nine times. The V call is TRBV7-6, the J call TRBJ1-1; D ambiguous. The V gene lost 1 base and the J gene lost 1 base, with 4 bases spanning the gap. Germline V gene sequence: CDR1 SGHVS, CDR2 FNYEAQ. The CDR3 runs 13 residues. The CDR3 protein is CASSLDKNTEAFF. The DNA for the CDR3 is TGTGCCAGCAGCTTAGATAAGAACACTGAAGCTTTCTTT.

This chain links TRBV5-1 with TRBJ1-4; 7 nucleotides align to TRBD1. Germline-derived CDR1 and CDR2 are SGHRS and YFSETQ. J was trimmed by 6 bases and V by 4 bases; bases with no gene match: 9. This CDR3 spans 15 amino acids. The CDR3 DNA is TGCGCCAGCAGCGGCGGGACAGTTGAGCATGAAAAACTGTTTTTT. This translates into CASSGGTVEHEKLFF.

This clone was counted a few times. CDR3 nucleotide sequence: TGTGCCAGCAGCTCGTCCCGGGACTTCAATGAAAAACTGTTTTTT. It specifies CASSSSRDFNEKLFF. V gene TRBV5-4 combines with J gene TRBJ1-4, with D maybe TRBD1 (5 bases). Germline assignment: CDR1 SGHNT and CDR2 YYREEE (reference sequence). V was pared by 3 bases and J by 5 bases, with 14 bases between. This CDR3 has 15 residues.

In its sample, this clone was seen once. The chain links TRBV7-8 to TRBJ2-7, with a tentative D call TRBD2 (5 bases). V shed 8 bases and J shed 3 bases, with 20 bases lying between them. This CDR3 comprises 15 residues. Germline CDR1 and CDR2: SGHVS and FQNEAQ. CDR3 DNA sequence: TGTGCCAGCGGCCTGATGAAGCTAGCCATCTACGAGCAGTACTTC. Translation: CASGLMKLAIYEQYF.

In its sample, this clone was seen a few times. V usage is TRBV11-3 and J usage is TRBJ2-5, with D uncertain. Trimming removed 4 bases at V and 5 bases at J, with 17 bases between. The V gene's germline CDR1 is SGHNT and CDR2 YENEEA. The CDR3 contains 15 residues. The CDR3 reads CASSSVQGPWETQYF. As DNA, the CDR3 is TGTGCCAGCAGCTCTGTTCAAGGGCCATGGGAGACCCAGTACTTC.

This clone was observed many times. This chain joins TRBV2 and TRBJ1-5; 7 bases line up with TRBD1. V dropped 5 bases and J dropped 5; count of bases not matched to a gene: 6. The CDR3 length is 14 residues. Germline CDR1 reads SNHLY; CDR2 reads FYNNEI. In DNA, the CDR3 is TGTGCCAGCAGTCGCGGACAGGCCGATCAGCCCCAGCATTTT. Translated, it gives CASSRGQADQPQHF.

The chain couples TRBV18 to TRBJ2-5, with TRBD1 as a possible D gene (5 bases). The CDR3 has 13 amino acids. Germline values: CDR1 KGHSH, CDR2 LQKENI. Trimming left V 4 bases short and J 5 bases short, with 11 bases between. The CDR3 protein is CASSQGIRETQYF. The CDR3 DNA follows: TGTGCCAGCTCACAGGGGATCCGGGAGACCCAGTACTTC.

In the case of this clone: In the same sample, other DNA sequences code for this CDR3. In DNA, the CDR3 is TGTGCCAGCAGTCTAGATAATCAGCCCCAGCATTTT. Encoded protein: CASSLDNQPQHF. The chain uses TRBV28 and TRBJ1-5, with D unresolved. V lost 5 bases, J lost 4 bases, and 6 bases lay in between. Per germline, CDR1 MDHEN and CDR2 SYDVKM. This CDR3 contains 12 residues.

The chain links TRBV5-6 to TRBJ1-2; no reliable D call. CDR1 is SGHDT, CDR2 YYEEEE, per germline. The length of the CDR3 is 13 residues. Trimming pared 0 bases from V and 7 bases from J, leaving 10 bases between. Here the CDR3 reads CASSLAGPIGYTF. DNA of the CDR3: TGTGCCAGCAGCTTGGCTGGGCCCATTGGCTACACCTTC.

The genes are TRBV28 and TRBJ1-5, with D perhaps TRBD1 (5 bases). V lost 3 bases and J 1 base, leaving 13 bases between the germline ends. The CDR3 totals 16 residues. Germline lookup yields CDR1 MDHEN and CDR2 SYDVKM. The CDR3 loop is CASSFAGPTSNQPQHF. CDR3 nucleotide sequence: TGTGCCAGCAGTTTTGCGGGACCGACAAGCAATCAGCCCCAGCATTTT.

With regard to this clone: A much larger clone differs from this one at a single base, so this may be a read error. Other DNA sequences of this sample code for an identical CDR3. V and J are TRBV30 and TRBJ2-2; D remains ambiguous. The CDR3 loop spans 15 amino acids. Germline V lookup: CDR1 GTSNPN, CDR2 SVGIG (reference sequence). Here the CDR3 DNA reads TGCGCCTGGAGTGTCAAGGAGTGGAACACCGGGGAGCTGTTTTTT. Translated: CAWSVKEWNTGELFF. The full variable domain, completed using reference TRBV30 and TRBJ2-2, is SQTIHQWPATLVQPVGSPLSLECTVEGTSNPNLYWYRQAAGRGLQLLFYSVGIGQISSEVPQNLSASRPQDRQFILSSKKLLLSDSGFYLCAWSVKEWNTGELFFGEGSRLTVL.

The chain has TRBV7-3 and TRBJ2-2, with D unclear. The CDR3 contains 14 residues. Trimming took off 5 bases at V and 6 bases at J, with 13 bases between the two ends. Germline V gene lookup returns CDR1 SGHTA and CDR2 FQGTGA. The DNA of the CDR3 is TGTGCCAGCAGCACTCACATTGACGCCGGGGAGCTGTTTTTT. Protein product: CASSTHIDAGELFF.

This chain links TRBV7-3 with TRBJ1-2; D possibly corresponds to TRBD1 (5 bases). Trimming shortened V by 1 base and J by 1 base, and 10 bases separated the two germline ends. CDR3 length: 15 residues. The germline V gene has CDR1 SGHTA and CDR2 FQGTGA. As DNA, the CDR3 is TGTGCCAGCAGCTTAAGTCCCGACAGTAACTATGGCTACACCTTC. Its translation is CASSLSPDSNYGYTF.

The V gene is TRBV5-4, the J gene TRBJ1-1, with a possible D match to TRBD1 (6 bases). The V gene's germline CDR1 is SGHNT and CDR2 YYREEE (reference sequence). Trimming removed 4 bases from V and 4 bases from J, with 23 bases in between. This CDR3 comprises 17 residues. The chain's CDR3 is CASSHSQGGGGGTEAFF. The CDR3 DNA follows: TGTGCCAGCAGCCACAGTCAGGGCGGGGGGGGCGGCACTGAAGCTTTCTTT.

The V gene is TRBV27, the J gene TRBJ2-7; 10 bases are a match to TRBD1. The V gene's germline CDR1 is MNHEY and CDR2 SMNVEV (reference sequence). The V and J ends lost 6 bases and 1 base, in that order; junction bases with no gene match: 9. This CDR3 has 16 residues. The CDR3 DNA reads TGTGCCAGCAGCCGACAGGGGGCCGTCGGTTCCTACGAGCAGTACTTC. This translates into CASSRQGAVGSYEQYF.

The chain carries TRBV5-1 and TRBJ2-3; D remains unclear. The CDR3 runs 14 residues. Trimming cost V 0 bases and J 2 bases, with 7 bases left between them. Germline CDR1 SGHRS, CDR2 YFSETQ. The CDR3 DNA is TGCGCCAGCAGCTTGGTTACGGCCACAGATACGCAGTATTTT. Its translation: CASSLVTATDTQYF.